This T cell receptor beta chain was sequenced in a study of OX40 agonist ivuxolimab in advanced cancers. With regard to the full study: Ivuxolimab was a fully human IgG2 agonistic monoclonal antibody targeting the costimulatory receptor OX40 (CD134). Intravenous ivuxolimab was administered to patients every 2 weeks at six dose levels: 0.01, 0.1, 0.3, 1.5, 3 and 10 mg/kg. Among the roughly 50 dose-escalation patients, around 19 had hepatocellular carcinoma, some 15 melanoma, 9 renal cell carcinoma and 9 head and neck cancer. The dose-escalation cohort was about 83% male with a mean age of 60 years, ranging from 23 to 79. Prior anti-PD-1, anti-PD-L1 or anti-CTLA-4 therapy was permitted, and less than 45% of dose-escalation patients had received checkpoint inhibitors. Partial responses were achieved by three dose-escalation patients, of whom one had hepatocellular carcinoma and two had cutaneous melanoma. Peripheral TCRbeta sequencing aimed to test whether ivuxolimab altered TCR sequence diversity and caused clonal T-cell expansion. The paper covers the monotherapy dose-escalation part of the phase I ivuxolimab trial, which included N ≈ 50 patients. Broad study findings and their caveats: Partial responders in the 0.1-3.0 mg/kg groups had among the lowest normalized peripheral clonal expansion, especially among CD8+ T cells. Which antigens the clonally expanded peripheral T cells were specific for was not determined. Low levels of normalized T-cell clonal expansion were also seen in some patients who did not respond. After ivuxolimab, CD8+ T cells had more expanded clones than CD4+ T cells on average. At doses of 0.1 to 3.0 mg/kg, clonal expansion of both CD4+ and CD8+ blood T cells was observed from baseline to week 6.

The CDR3, from cysteine to phenylalanine, totals 15 residues. The retained sequence is limited to the CDR3, 45 bases, with the frame set at the first base. The germline V gene gives CDR1 as MDHEN and CDR2 as SYDVKM. Cut back by 7 bases and 0 bases, the V and J ends lie 13 bases apart. The trial excluded patients who had a history of autoimmune disease or who were on systemic immunosuppression. In every dose cohort, peripheral blood was drawn for TCR sequencing at baseline, cycle 4 day 1, and cycle 7 day 1. Samples came from an open-label, multicenter, first-in-human phase I dose-escalation trial of ivuxolimab. Adults with locally advanced or metastatic melanoma, renal cell, hepatocellular, or head and neck squamous cell carcinoma were enrolled in the trial. CD4+ and CD8+ T cells were sorted separately from peripheral blood before TCR sequencing. Genomic DNA was isolated from the sorted cells so that the TCRbeta CDR3 region could be sequenced. TCRbeta CDR3 regions were sequenced using the immunoSEQ Assay. Not all clones reach the TCRdb copy of this immuneACCESS table, which keeps in-frame sequences only. Checked studies attribute under half of the gap to unresolved V genes and leave the rest unexplained. For this sample there are around 66,000 clones; more than 80% appear just once. The ten largest make up less than 14% of the sample.

With respect to this clone: Its antigen is currently not known. Per-nucleotide qualities are absent, and no much larger clonotype sits a single base away.

This receptor was taken from an adult with an advanced solid tumor such as melanoma, head and neck, liver or kidney cancer. The source was CD4+ or CD8+ T cells sorted from blood, collected in a trial of the OX40 agonist ivuxolimab. The chain employs TRBV28 and TRBJ1-5, with TRBD1 as a weak D call on 5 bases. The DNA reads TGTGCCAGCACCAAAGACAGTTATAGCAATCAGCCCCAGCATTTT. Its amino acids are CASTKDSYSNQPQHF.